This TCR beta chain originates from a study of T cell responses to AZD1222 COVID-19 vaccine. Overall study findings and caveats: A reported finding is that nearly half of spike-specific TCRs target unmutated variant regions.

Regarding this clone: No antigen is known for it.

Germline V gene data show CDR1 as KGHSH and CDR2 as LQKENI. After removal of 6 bases from V and 3 bases from J, the junction contained 6 bases not matched to a gene. The CDR3 is 14 residues long. Repertoires were generated with immunoSEQ multiplex PCR, while TCRdb's copy carries only in-frame clones and drops some. The repertoire holds roughly 180,000 clones, with roughly nine tenths as singletons. The sample was peripheral blood, taken 28 days after the second AZD1222 dose. The chain carries TRBV18 and TRBJ1-2; 8 nucleotides match TRBD1. The receptor's source is an adult who received the AZD1222 COVID-19 vaccine. The CDR3 spells CASSRGTGDYGYTF. CDR3 nucleotides: TGTGCCAGCTCCCGGGGGACAGGAGACTATGGCTACACCTTC.